These T cell receptor beta chains were read from a single sample in a study of T cell repertoires and HLA-DP antigens. Measured with immunoSEQ multiplex PCR; TCRdb has only the in-frame clones, and not every one. The sample has over 100,000 clones, approximately 92% seen once; the top ten hold less than 0.35%. These receptors have no known antigen. The sequenced sample consisted of CD4+ T cells from PBMCs. The receptors stem from a woman aged 18-29 years in good health and CMV-seronegative. The CDR3 runs from the conserved cysteine through the conserved F or W. D genes are given only for firm matches. Size is stated for part of the rows, as once, few or many counts, or as a class when the clone is expanded.

j_call,d_call,v_call,clone_size,cdr3_nt,cdr3_aa
TRBJ2-2,TRBD2,TRBV5-1,.,TGCGCCAGCAGCTTGCTAGCGGGAGTTACCGGGGAGCTGTTTTTT,CASSLLAGVTGELFF
TRBJ2-3,.,TRBV5-5,.,TGTGCCAGCAGCTTGGGGGCTACTAGCACAGATACGCAGTATTTT,CASSLGATSTDTQYF
TRBJ1-3,TRBD1,TRBV7-9,.,TGTGCCAGCAGCTTGGGGACAGGGGTTAACTCTGGAAACACCATATATTTT,CASSLGTGVNSGNTIYF
TRBJ2-2,.,TRBV4-2,.,TGTGCCAGCAGTAAGTCAACCGGGGAGCTGTTTTTT,CASSKSTGELFF
TRBJ2-7,.,TRBV30,.,TGTGCCTGGGGACATGGTCAGGTCTACGAGCAGTACTTC,CAWGHGQVYEQYF
TRBJ1-5,.,TRBV5-6,.,TGTGCCAGCAGCCTATCCGGGGCTATGAGGGATCAGCCCCAGCATTTT,CASSLSGAMRDQPQHF
TRBJ2-4,.,TRBV5-4,once,TGTGCCAGCAGCCGGGTGGGTCCCCCTGACATTCAGTACTTC,CASSRVGPPDIQYF
TRBJ1-1,.,TRBV18,.,TGTGCCAGCTCACCACAGGGTACCATCACTGAAGCTTTCTTT,CASSPQGTITEAFF
TRBJ2-5,.,TRBV2,once,TGTGCCAGCAGGCCATCCGACAGCAGCGGTGGAGAGACCCAGTACTTC,CASRPSDSSGGETQYF
TRBJ1-5,.,TRBV5-8,.,TGTGCCAGCAGCTTGTATTATCAGCCCCAGCATTTT,CASSLYYQPQHF
TRBJ2-2,.,TRBV6-1,once,TGTGCCAGCAGTGATAGGGCAGGGAACACCGGGGAGCTGTTTTTT,CASSDRAGNTGELFF
TRBJ1-1,TRBD1,TRBV19,.,TGTGCCAGTAGTATAGACGGGACAGGGAGGGCTTTCTTT,CASSIDGTGRAFF
TRBJ1-2,TRBD1,TRBV28,once,TGTGCCAGCAGAACAGGGGGCTCACTTCATGGCTACACCTTC,CASRTGGSLHGYTF
TRBJ2-3,.,TRBV30,.,TGTGCCTGGAGTAGGGTGATGGGGAGCGCAGATACGCAGTATTTT,CAWSRVMGSADTQYF
TRBJ1-5,TRBD1,TRBV7-8,.,TGTGCCAGCAGCTGGGACAGGGGCGGTGGTCAGCCCCAGCATTTT,CASSWDRGGGQPQHF
TRBJ1-1,.,TRBV7-9,once,TGTGCCAGCAGCTTTCAGAGGCCAGCCTTTAACACTGAAGCTTTCTTT,CASSFQRPAFNTEAFF